Below are 4 T cell receptor beta chains sequenced from a single sample in a study of OX40 agonist ivuxolimab in advanced cancers. Method: immunoSEQ multiplex PCR; TCRdb's copy keeps in-frame clones and lacks some. The sample lists 70,000 or so clones, about 82% seen once, with approximately 1% in the top ten. The sample in question was CD4+ or CD8+ T cells sorted from blood, obtained in a trial of the OX40 agonist ivuxolimab. The receptor source for this set is an adult with an advanced solid tumor such as melanoma, head and neck, liver or kidney cancer.

Details on this clone: A junction boundary mismatches the germline segment, possibly from a read error. Additional DNA sequences in this sample encode the identical CDR3. V gene TRBV18 combines with J gene TRBJ1-2, with 7 bases that match TRBD1. Germline V CDR1 and CDR2: KGHSH, LQKENI. The CDR3 consists of 16 residues. The CDR3 protein is CASSPPKGASNYGYTF. As DNA, the CDR3 is TGTGCCAGCTCGCCACCGAAGGGGGCGAGTAACTATGGCTACACCTTC.

This clone came up once. CDR3 in amino acids: CASSRAVGGGAGNTIYF. In DNA form, the CDR3 reads TGCGCCAGCAGCCGGGCCGTCGGGGGTGGGGCTGGAAACACCATATATTTT. This sequence joins TRBV4-1 and TRBJ1-3; tentative D call: TRBD1 (5 bases). Germline CDR1 and CDR2: MGHRA and YSYEKL. With 4 bases removed from V and 2 bases from J, the gap between germline ends came to 18 bases. The CDR3 covers 17 residues.

The chain recombines TRBV19 with TRBJ1-2; D call uncertain. V was shortened by 4 bases and J by 4 bases, with 4 bases between the two germline ends. This CDR3 has 11 amino acids. The germline CDR1 and CDR2 sequences are LNHDA and SQIVND (reference sequence). The CDR3 sequence is CASSTLYGYTF. For the CDR3, the DNA is TGTGCCAGTAGTACCCTCTATGGCTACACCTTC.

The gene calls are TRBV7-2 and TRBJ1-2; perhaps TRBD1 as D (6 bases). In germline, CDR1 is SGHTA, CDR2 FQGNSA. Trimming removed 5 bases from V and 5 bases from J, with 30 bases in between. This CDR3 region has 19 residues. The CDR3 loop reads CASSTTWPVRDMRGYGYTF. In DNA form, the CDR3 reads TGTGCCAGCAGCACGACTTGGCCCGTGAGGGACATGAGAGGATATGGCTACACCTTC.